This is a list of T cell receptor beta chains from one sample in a study of T cell responses to AZD1222 COVID-19 vaccine. Measured with immunoSEQ multiplex PCR; TCRdb has only the in-frame clones, and not every one. The repertoire holds approximately 180,000 clones, 85% to 90% seen once, with about 8% in the top ten. This specimen was peripheral blood, taken on day 0 of AZD1222 vaccination. These receptors came from an adult in good health. CDR3s include the opening cysteine and the closing phenylalanine or tryptophan. A D gene is named only where the DNA matches it firmly. Not all rows give a size; the values are once, few, many and, for expanded clones, a class.

>-|TRBJ2-7|TRBV27|-
TGTGCCAGCAGTTTGAACCTGGGGCACTACGAGCAGTACTTC
CASSLNLGHYEQYF
>-|TRBJ1-5|TRBV28|-
TGTGCCAGCAGTGTGATGGAGGTCGGTCAGCCCCAGCATTTT
CASSVMEVGQPQHF
>-|TRBJ1-1|TRBV28|-
TGTGCCAGCCTCGGGAGGGCTGAAGCTTTCTTT
CASLGRAEAFF
>-|TRBJ1-5|TRBV7-6|TRBD1
TGTGCCAGCAGCCTCTTCGCGCGACAGGGAGGCAATCAGCCCCAGCATTTT
CASSLFARQGGNQPQHF
>-|TRBJ2-2|TRBV3-1/TRBV3-2|-
TGTGCCAGCAGGAGCGCCGGGGAGCTGTTTTTT
CASRSAGELFF
>-|TRBJ2-4|TRBV27|TRBD2
TGTGCCAGCACTCCACGGGGGACTAGCGGGGTAGCCAAAAACATTCAGTACTTC
CASTPRGTSGVAKNIQYF
>-|TRBJ1-4|TRBV12-3/TRBV12-4|-
TGTGCCAGCAGGACGGGGGAGAATGAAAAACTGTTTTTT
CASRTGENEKLFF
>-|TRBJ1-5|TRBV19|-
TGTGCCAGTAGTATTGCAGGGGCGAGGGATCAGCCCCAGCATTTT
CASSIAGARDQPQHF
>few|TRBJ1-3|TRBV6-4|-
TGTGCCAGCAGTGAGGACAGCGGAAACACCATATATTTT
CASSEDSGNTIYF
>-|TRBJ1-1|TRBV6-1|TRBD1
TGTGCCAGCAGTGATGGACAGGGGGGGTACACTGAAGCTTTCTTT
CASSDGQGGYTEAFF
>-|TRBJ1-6|TRBV5-5|TRBD1
TGTGCCAGCAGCACCGACAGGGGGGGATCACCCCTCCACTTT
CASSTDRGGSPLHF
>-|TRBJ1-4|TRBV4-3|-
TGCGCCAGCAGCCAAGGTTGGGGAGGAAACGAAAAACTGTTTTTT
CASSQGWGGNEKLFF
>-|TRBJ2-7|TRBV2|TRBD2
TGTGCCAGCAGCAGACTGGGACTAGCGGATCCCTACGAGCAGTACTTC
CASSRLGLADPYEQYF
>-|TRBJ1-1|TRBV3-1/TRBV3-2|TRBD1
TGTGCCAGCAGCGCACGACAGGGGAGTACTGAAGCTTTCTTT
CASSARQGSTEAFF
>-|TRBJ2-3|TRBV5-1|-
TGCGCCAGCAGCTTGTTAGGACGGGACACAGATACGCAGTATTTT
CASSLLGRDTDTQYF
>-|TRBJ1-2|TRBV12-3/TRBV12-4|TRBD1
TGTGCCAGCAGTCGGCCAGGGGGCTATGGCTACACCTTC
CASSRPGGYGYTF
>-|TRBJ1-5|TRBV10-2|-
TGCGCCAGCAGTGAGACCGGGCCCCTTTGGCCCCAGCATTTT
CASSETGPLWPQHF
>-|TRBJ2-2|TRBV29-1|TRBD2
TGCAGCTTCGGGGGGGTTGACACCGGGGAGCTGTTTTTT
CSFGGVDTGELFF
>-|TRBJ2-2|TRBV4-1|TRBD1
TGCGCCAGCAGCCAAGTCGCCGGGACAGCGAACACCGGGGAGCTGTTTTTT
CASSQVAGTANTGELFF
>-|TRBJ1-1|TRBV28|-
TGTGCCAGCAGTTTCTCCCCTTCAGAGAAGGGTACTGAAGCTTTCTTT
CASSFSPSEKGTEAFF
>-|TRBJ1-6|TRBV19|-
TGTGCCAGTAATATTCAGGCGTATAATTCACCCCTCCACTTT
CASNIQAYNSPLHF
>-|TRBJ1-1|TRBV9|-
TGTGCCAGCAGCAGGAACGGGGAGGAGGCTTTCTTT
CASSRNGEEAFF
>-|TRBJ2-2|TRBV11-3|-
TGTGCCAGCAGCTTAGGGTTGGGAGCAAGAGTCGAGCTGTTTTTT
CASSLGLGARVELFF
>-|TRBJ2-7|TRBV2|-
TGTGCCAGCACCTTATCCCAATTCGGGACCTACGAGCAGTACTTC
CASTLSQFGTYEQYF
>-|TRBJ1-3|TRBV30|-
TGTGCCTGGGTGGGAGTTGCTGGAAACACCATATATTTT
CAWVGVAGNTIYF
>-|TRBJ2-7|TRBV6-5|TRBD2
TGTGCCAGCAGTTACTCGGGGAGGGCCTTGTACTTC
CASSYSGRALYF
>once|TRBJ2-1|TRBV6-2/TRBV6-3|TRBD2
TGTGCCAGCAGTTACCGACTAGCGGGGGCTGAGCAGTTCTTC
CASSYRLAGAEQFF
>-|TRBJ1-5|TRBV2|-
TGTGCCAGCAGGGCAGAGACGGTTAGCAATCAGCCCCAGCATTTT
CASRAETVSNQPQHF
>-|TRBJ1-1|TRBV9|-
TGTGCCAGCAGCGTAGGATGGGGGGCTGGCACTGAAGCTTTCTTT
CASSVGWGAGTEAFF
>-|TRBJ1-1|TRBV19|-
TGTGCCAGTAGTATCTCTGGGGGGAACACTGAAGCTTTCTTT
CASSISGGNTEAFF
>-|TRBJ2-7|TRBV25-1|-
TGTGCCAGCAGTGGGGGGTCCTTTCTCTACGAGCAGTACTTC
CASSGGSFLYEQYF
>-|TRBJ1-6|TRBV7-9|-
TGTGCCAGCAGCTTAGGGGGGGTCAGGGTGAATTCACCCCTCCACTTT
CASSLGGVRVNSPLHF
>once|TRBJ2-7|TRBV2|TRBD1
TGTGCCAGCACGAGGACAGGGCCGCTCTACGAGCAGTACTTC
CASTRTGPLYEQYF
>-|TRBJ1-3|TRBV29-1|-
TGCAGCGTTTCTAAGGGCTCTGGAAACACCATATATTTT
CSVSKGSGNTIYF
>-|TRBJ2-7|TRBV10-3|TRBD1
TGTGCCATCAGGGACAGGGACGAGCAGTACTTC
CAIRDRDEQYF
>-|TRBJ2-5|TRBV11-1|-
TGTGCCAGCAGCTCGACGATTCAAGAGACCCAGTACTTC
CASSSTIQETQYF
>-|TRBJ1-1|TRBV12-5|-
TGTGCTAGTGGTCCCGGGAGAACGAACACTGAAGCTTTCTTT
CASGPGRTNTEAFF
>-|TRBJ2-2|TRBV5-1|TRBD1
TGCGCCAGCAGCTTGGCAACCACAGGGGCCGGGGAGCTGTTTTTT
CASSLATTGAGELFF
>-|TRBJ1-5|TRBV1|-
TGCACCAGCAGCCTAACTTTTTTAGGGGAATTAAATCAGCCCCAGCATTTT
CTSSLTFLGELNQPQHF
>few|TRBJ1-3|TRBV11-2|-
TGTGCCAGCAGCTTAGCCGTCTCTGGAAACACCATATATTTT
CASSLAVSGNTIYF
>-|TRBJ2-2|TRBV28|-
TGTGCCAGCAGTTTACCGGCGGCCGGGGAGCTGTTTTTT
CASSLPAAGELFF
>-|TRBJ1-4|TRBV5-1|TRBD1
TGCGCCAGCAGCTCCGGGACAGGGTACCCTCGCAGGGATGAAAAACTGTTTTTT
CASSSGTGYPRRDEKLFF
>-|TRBJ2-2|TRBV10-1|-
TGCGCCAGCAGTGGAATCTCCGGGACGGCCACCGGGGAGCTGTTTTTT
CASSGISGTATGELFF
>-|TRBJ1-5|TRBV12-5|-
TGTGCTAGTGGTTTGGAGCAGTCTTATAGCAATCAGCCCCAGCATTTT
CASGLEQSYSNQPQHF
>-|TRBJ2-7|TRBV27|-
TGTGCCAGCAGTTTATCTGGGGGATCCGAGCAGTACTTC
CASSLSGGSEQYF
>few|TRBJ2-1|TRBV5-8|TRBD1
TGTGCCAGCAGCCGAGGGACAGGGGTAGGTAGTGAGCAGTTCTTC
CASSRGTGVGSEQFF
>-|TRBJ1-1|TRBV30|-
TGTGCCTGGAGTCGTACACTGAACACTGAAGCTTTCTTT
CAWSRTLNTEAFF
>-|TRBJ2-5|TRBV7-3|-
TGTGCCAGCAGCGACGGGATCACGGGGACCCAGTACTTC
CASSDGITGTQYF
>-|TRBJ2-3|TRBV11-2|TRBD1
TGTGCCAGCAGCTTAGCTGTGGGACAGAGGCCAGATACGCAGTATTTT
CASSLAVGQRPDTQYF
>-|TRBJ1-1|TRBV7-6|-
TGTGCCAGCAGTCCCCCCTGGGAGGGGATGAACACTGAAGCTTTCTTT
CASSPPWEGMNTEAFF
>-|TRBJ2-1|TRBV11-2|TRBD1
TGTGCCAGCAGCTTAATACAGGGGGTCCGTTACAATGAGCAGTTCTTC
CASSLIQGVRYNEQFF
>-|TRBJ1-1|TRBV7-2|-
TGTGCCAGCAGCTTAGTTCTGCGCAAGGACACTGAAGCTTTCTTT
CASSLVLRKDTEAFF
>-|TRBJ2-1|TRBV15|-
TGTGCCACCAGCAAAGGGGCGGGTGAGCAGTTCTTC
CATSKGAGEQFF
>-|TRBJ2-7|TRBV25-1|-
TGTGCCAGCAGTGAATTGAAGTTCGGCACGCATCAGTACTTC
CASSELKFGTHQYF
>-|TRBJ1-1|TRBV14|TRBD1
TGTGCCAGCAGCCCCCAGCTCTCAACAGGGGTGGCTTTCTTT
CASSPQLSTGVAFF
>few|TRBJ1-2|TRBV27|-
TGTGCCAGCAGTTTCTCAGCTAACTATGGCTACACCTTC
CASSFSANYGYTF